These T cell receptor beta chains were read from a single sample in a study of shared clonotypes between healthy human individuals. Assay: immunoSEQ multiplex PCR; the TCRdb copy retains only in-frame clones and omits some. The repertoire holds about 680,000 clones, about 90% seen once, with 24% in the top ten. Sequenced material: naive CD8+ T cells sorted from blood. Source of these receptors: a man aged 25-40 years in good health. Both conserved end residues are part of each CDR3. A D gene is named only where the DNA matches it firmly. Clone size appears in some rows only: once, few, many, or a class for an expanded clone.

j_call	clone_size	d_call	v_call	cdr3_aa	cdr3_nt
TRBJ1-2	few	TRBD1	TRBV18	CASSPPGQGDGYTF	TGTGCCAGCTCACCACCCGGACAGGGTGATGGCTACACCTTC
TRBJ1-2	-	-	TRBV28	CASSLRDNYGYTF	TGTGCCAGCAGTTTAAGGGATAACTATGGCTACACCTTC
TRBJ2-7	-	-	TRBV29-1	CSVVEPNYEQYF	TGCAGCGTTGTGGAACCTAACTACGAGCAGTACTTC
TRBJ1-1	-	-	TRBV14	CASSLIPTGRRMGGTEAFF	TGTGCCAGCAGCCTTATCCCTACAGGAAGGCGAATGGGTGGCACTGAAGCTTTCTTT
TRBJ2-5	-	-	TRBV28	CASSLTLQETQYF	TGTGCCAGCAGCCTGACTCTCCAAGAGACCCAGTACTTC
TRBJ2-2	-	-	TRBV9	CASSETGELFF	TGTGCCAGCAGCGAAACCGGGGAGCTGTTTTTT
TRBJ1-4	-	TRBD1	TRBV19	CASSGSAPGQGDEKLFF	TGTGCCAGTAGTGGCTCAGCACCGGGACAGGGCGACGAAAAACTGTTTTTT
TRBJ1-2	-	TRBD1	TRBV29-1	CSVRAGTGGGYTF	TGCAGCGTTAGGGCCGGGACAGGTGGTGGCTACACCTTC
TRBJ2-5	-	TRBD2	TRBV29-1	CSVDKGLAGETQYF	TGCAGCGTGGACAAGGGACTAGCGGGAGAGACCCAGTACTTC
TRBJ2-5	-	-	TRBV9	CASSERTDGMETQYF	TGTGCCAGCAGCGAGAGGACCGATGGGATGGAGACCCAGTACTTC
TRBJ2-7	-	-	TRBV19	CASSTRISYEQYF	TGTGCCAGTAGTACCAGAATCTCCTACGAGCAGTACTTC
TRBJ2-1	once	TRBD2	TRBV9	CASSVESGLAGVRSYNEQFF	TGTGCCAGCAGCGTAGAGAGCGGACTAGCGGGAGTTCGTTCCTACAATGAGCAGTTCTTC
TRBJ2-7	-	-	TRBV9	CASGGTYEQYF	TGTGCCAGCGGGGGTACCTACGAGCAGTACTTC
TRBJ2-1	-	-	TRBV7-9	CASSLEGEQFF	TGTGCCAGCAGTCTAGAGGGTGAGCAGTTCTTC
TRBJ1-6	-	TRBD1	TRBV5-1	CASSPGQGASYNSPLHF	TGCGCCAGCAGCCCGGGACAGGGGGCATCCTATAATTCACCCCTCCACTTT
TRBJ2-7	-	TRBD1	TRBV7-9	CASSPRQGSYEQYF	TGTGCCAGCAGCCCCCGACAGGGCAGCTACGAGCAGTACTTC
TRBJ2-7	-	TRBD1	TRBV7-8	CASSIPGTGASYEQYF	TGTGCCAGCAGCATCCCCGGGACAGGGGCCTCCTACGAGCAGTACTTC
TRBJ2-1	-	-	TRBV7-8	CASSLEWGDGPYNEQFF	TGTGCCAGCAGCTTAGAATGGGGGGATGGACCCTACAATGAGCAGTTCTTC
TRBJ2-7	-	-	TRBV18	CASSPPIADYEQYF	TGTGCCAGCTCACCACCGATTGCAGACTACGAGCAGTACTTC
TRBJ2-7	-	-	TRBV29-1	CSVERFGQPEQYF	TGCAGCGTTGAAAGGTTCGGACAGCCCGAGCAGTACTTC
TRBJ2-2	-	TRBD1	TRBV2	CASSVQGAATGELFF	TGTGCCAGCAGTGTGCAGGGGGCGGCCACCGGGGAGCTGTTTTTT
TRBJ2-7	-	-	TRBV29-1	CSVEGRDYEQYF	TGCAGCGTTGAAGGACGGGACTACGAGCAGTACTTC
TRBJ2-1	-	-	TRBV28	CASSLLIIDEQFF	TGTGCCAGCAGCCTCTTGATCATCGATGAGCAGTTCTTC
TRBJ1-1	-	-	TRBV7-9	CASSHYSGGTEAFF	TGTGCCAGCAGCCATTATTCGGGGGGCACTGAAGCTTTCTTT
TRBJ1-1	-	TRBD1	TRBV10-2	CATPRGTGDMNTEAFF	TGCGCCACCCCCAGAGGGACAGGAGACATGAACACTGAAGCTTTCTTT
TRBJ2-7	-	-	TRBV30	CAWSVVRNEQYF	TGTGCCTGGAGTGTGGTTAGGAACGAGCAGTACTTC
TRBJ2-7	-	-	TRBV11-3	CASSPWSVYYEQYF	TGTGCCAGCAGCCCCTGGTCTGTATACTACGAGCAGTACTTC
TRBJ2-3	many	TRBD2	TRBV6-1	CASSIQVAGADTQYF	TGTGCCAGCAGTATACAGGTAGCGGGAGCAGATACGCAGTATTTT
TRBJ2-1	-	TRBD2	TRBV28	CASRGSGDFHEQFF	TGTGCCAGCAGGGGTAGCGGGGATTTTCATGAGCAGTTCTTC
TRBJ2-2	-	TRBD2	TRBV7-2	CASSRTVGLAGELFF	TGTGCCAGCAGCCGCACAGTGGGGCTAGCGGGAGAATTGTTTTTT
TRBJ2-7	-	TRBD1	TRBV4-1	CASSPGQGGIYEQYF	TGCGCCAGCAGCCCCGGACAGGGAGGTATCTACGAGCAGTACTTC
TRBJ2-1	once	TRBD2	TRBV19	CASSILAGEGINEQFF	TGTGCCAGTAGTATCCTAGCGGGAGAGGGCATCAATGAGCAGTTCTTC
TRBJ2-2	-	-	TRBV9	CASSVGGTHTGELFF	TGTGCCAGCAGCGTAGGCGGGACCCACACCGGGGAGCTGTTTTTT
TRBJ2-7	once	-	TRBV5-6	CASSTTTASYEQYF	TGTGCCAGCAGCACCACTACAGCATCCTACGAGCAGTACTTC
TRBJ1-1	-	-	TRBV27	CASSPLEGDTEAFF	TGTGCCAGCAGTCCCCTGGAAGGGGACACTGAAGCTTTCTTT
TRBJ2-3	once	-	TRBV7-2	CASSLAGGTDTQYF	TGTGCCAGCAGCTTAGCGGGAGGAACAGATACGCAGTATTTT
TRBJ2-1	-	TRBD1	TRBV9	CASSVEGDRGNEQFF	TGTGCCAGCAGCGTAGAGGGGGACAGGGGGAATGAGCAGTTCTTC